This passage covers 15 T cell receptor beta chains from one sample sequenced in a study of cytomegalovirus exposure and HLA in healthy donors. Use of 60 Vbeta and 13 Jbeta primers characterized the PCR. The assay was immunoSEQ multiplex PCR, and TCRdb's table has in-frame clones only and misses some. The profile shows around 170,000 clones, 76% of them singletons. Sequencing was done on a sample of PBMCs. All receptors derive from a man aged 18 to 30 in good health and CMV-seronegative.

The CDR3, as DNA: TGTGCCAGCTCACCCGACCGGGACAGGGGGCGAAAGGATCAGCCCCAGCATTTT. This sequence encodes CASSPDRDRGRKDQPQHF. The genes are TRBV18 and TRBJ1-5; 12 bases align to TRBD1. Trimming at V came to 3 bases and at J to 5 bases, leaving 11 bases not matched to a gene. The germline V gene has CDR1 KGHSH and CDR2 LQKENI. There are 18 residues in the CDR3.

This clone was counted a single time. The rearrangement uses TRBV20-1 and TRBJ1-2; D is uncertain. V dropped 1 base and J dropped 7 bases, with 4 bases sitting between them. The CDR3 covers 10 residues. Germline CDR1 is DFQATT and CDR2 is SNEGSKA (reference sequence). CDR3: CSARASGYTF. As DNA, the CDR3 is TGCAGTGCTAGAGCCAGTGGCTACACCTTC.

This clone was found a few times. The genes are TRBV5-4 and TRBJ2-7; 7 nucleotides match TRBD2. Trimming at V came to 3 bases and at J to 0 bases, leaving 3 bases not matched to a gene. The CDR3 contains 14 residues. CDR1 SGHNT and CDR2 YYREEE come from the germline V gene (reference sequence). The CDR3 protein is CASSYSGPSYEQYF. For the CDR3, the DNA is TGTGCCAGCAGCTATAGCGGGCCCTCCTACGAGCAGTACTTC. The variable domain in full, completed from reference TRBV5-4 and TRBJ2-7, reads ETGVTQSPTHLIKTRGQQVTLRCSSQSGHNTVSWYQQALGQGPQFIFQYYREEENGRGNFPPRFSGLQFPNYSSELNVNALELDDSALYLCASSYSGPSYEQYFGPGTRLTVT.

This chain links TRBV28 with TRBJ1-4, with TRBD1 matching 7 bases. J gave up 5 bases and V 9 bases, and 9 bases lay outside the gene matches. The CDR3 extends over 14 amino acids. CDR1 is MDHEN, CDR2 SYDVKM, per germline. The CDR3 spells CASRRDSLNEKLFF. CDR3 DNA sequence: TGTGCCAGTAGGAGGGACAGCCTAAATGAAAAACTGTTTTTT.

The chain combines TRBV5-8 with TRBJ2-1, with D tentatively TRBD2 (5 bases). From germline, CDR1 is SGHTS and CDR2 YDEGEE. The CDR3 totals 16 residues. Trimming left V 1 base short and J 4 bases short, with 15 bases between. CDR3 region: CASSLYFQTKYNEQFF. For the CDR3, the DNA is TGTGCCAGCAGCTTGTATTTCCAGACTAAGTACAATGAGCAGTTCTTC.

The J gene is TRBJ2-3, the V gene TRBV27; a possible D gene is TRBD2 (6 bases). Trimming removed 3 bases at V and 11 bases at J, with 12 bases between. The CDR3 is 12 amino acids. CDR1 is MNHEY and CDR2 is SMNVEV in the germline V gene (reference sequence). The CDR3 DNA sequence: TGTGCCAGCAGTTTGGAGGGCCTACGGCAGTATTTT. Translating gives CASSLEGLRQYF.

This chain links TRBV28 with TRBJ2-7; 8 bases are shared with TRBD1. The CDR3 covers 13 residues. Germline assignment: CDR1 MDHEN and CDR2 SYDVKM. With 6 bases clipped from V and 3 bases from J, the junction kept 4 bases outside the gene matches. The CDR3 bases are TGTGCCAGCAGGACAGGGGACCTCTACGAGCAGTACTTC. Translated: CASRTGDLYEQYF.

There are a few counts of this clone. This rearrangement joins TRBV5-8 to TRBJ2-7, with D perhaps TRBD1 (6 bases). V was pared by 3 bases and J by 5 bases, with 15 bases between. Germline-derived CDR1 and CDR2 are SGHTS and YDEGEE. There are 14 residues in the CDR3. In nucleotides, the CDR3 is TGTGCCAGCAGCTCATTCCGGGACATAGACGAGCAGTACTTC. This sequence encodes CASSSFRDIDEQYF.

A remark on this clone: Additional DNA sequences in this sample encode the identical CDR3. V usage is TRBV5-1 and J usage is TRBJ1-4, with 7 bases matching TRBD1. The germline CDR1 and CDR2 sequences are SGHRS and YFSETQ. CDR3 length: 16 amino acids. With 3 bases clipped from V and 0 bases from J, the junction kept 5 bases outside the gene matches. CDR3 region: CASSSVRGATNEKLFF. CDR3 DNA: TGCGCCAGCAGCTCCGTCAGGGGGGCAACTAATGAAAAACTGTTTTTT. The complete variable domain, with remaining parts taken from reference TRBV5-1 and TRBJ1-4, reads KAGVTQTPRYLIKTRGQQVTLSCSPISGHRSVSWYQQTPGQGLQFLFEYFSETQRNKGNFPGRFSGRQFSNSRSEMNVSTLELGDSALYLCASSSVRGATNEKLFFGSGTQLSVL.

V and J are TRBV9 and TRBJ2-3; 9 nucleotides align to TRBD2. The CDR3 length is 15 residues. V gave up 6 bases and J gave up 2 bases; unmatched junction bases: 7. Germline V gene sequence: CDR1 SGDLS, CDR2 YYNGEE. The CDR3 loop is CASNLAGGITDTQYF. CDR3 DNA: TGTGCCAGCAACCTCGCGGGGGGGATCACAGATACGCAGTATTTT.

The V and J genes are TRBV19 and TRBJ1-2, with D possibly TRBD1 on 5 matching bases. V was shortened by 4 bases and J by 4 bases, with 13 bases between the two germline ends. Germline lookup yields CDR1 LNHDA and CDR2 SQIVND (reference sequence). The CDR3 runs 14 residues. CDR3 sequence reads: CASSREGRLYGYTF. CDR3 in DNA: TGTGCCAGTAGTAGAGAGGGGAGACTCTATGGCTACACCTTC.

This clone was seen just once. In nucleotides, the CDR3 is TGTGCCAGCAGTTTGTTGGGACAGGGTCACGAGCAGTACTTC. As protein: CASSLLGQGHEQYF. The rearrangement uses TRBV27 and TRBJ2-7; TRBD1 matches at 9 bases. This CDR3 has 14 residues. Trimming at V came to 3 bases and at J to 5 bases, leaving 5 bases not matched to a gene. CDR1 MNHEY and CDR2 SMNVEV come from the germline V gene (reference sequence).

The chain has TRBV27 and TRBJ2-2; TRBD2 is a possible D gene (5 bases). The V gene lost 9 bases and the J gene lost 3 bases, with 14 bases spanning the gap. In germline, CDR1 is MNHEY, CDR2 SMNVEV (reference sequence). CDR3 length: 14 amino acids. The CDR3 nucleotides read TGTGCCAGTAGTGGCGCCGGGGACACCGGGGAGCTGTTTTTT. This encodes CASSGAGDTGELFF.

Written as DNA, the CDR3 is TGCAGCGTTGAAGAGGCAAATAACCAGCCCCAGCATTTT. Its protein is CSVEEANNQPQHF. The chain has TRBV29-1 and TRBJ1-5; no clear D gene. In germline, CDR1 is SQVTM, CDR2 ANQGSEA. The CDR3 runs 13 residues. V was shortened by 0 bases and J by 7 bases, with 10 bases between the two germline ends. Filled out from reference TRBV29-1 and TRBJ1-5, the complete variable domain reads SAVISQKPSRDICQRGTSLTIQCQVDSQVTMMFWYRQQPGQSLTLIATANQGSEATYESGFVIDKFPISRPNLTFSTLTVSNMSPEDSSIYLCSVEEANNQPQHFGDGTRLSIL.

The chain links TRBV4-1 to TRBJ2-1; 11 positions agree with TRBD2. CDR3 length equals 15 residues. V lost 4 bases to trimming and J lost 5 bases; unmatched junction nucleotides: 4. Germline V gene data show CDR1 as MGHRA and CDR2 as YSYEKL. CDR3 amino acids: CASSLSGRVHNEQFF. The CDR3 coding sequence is TGCGCCAGCAGCCTTAGCGGGAGGGTACACAATGAGCAGTTCTTC.